A single sample gave rise to the 7 T cell receptor beta chains below, sequenced in a study of T cell responses to AZD1222 COVID-19 vaccine. TCRdb's copy holds only in-frame clones and misses some; the assay was immunoSEQ multiplex PCR. The sample gives more than 150,000 clones, 80% to 95% of which show up once; roughly a tenth is in the top ten. The sample was peripheral blood, taken on day 0 of AZD1222 vaccination. These receptor sequences come from an adult in good health.

CDR3 DNA sequence: TGTGCCAGATCCGGGACAACAACCTACGAGCAGTACGTC. It codes for CARSGTTTYEQYV. The V and J genes are TRBV28 and TRBJ2-7, with D perhaps TRBD1 (6 bases). V lost 9 bases, J lost 2 bases, and 14 bases lay in between. Germline V gene sequence: CDR1 MDHEN, CDR2 SYDVKM. CDR3 size: 13 residues.

This CDR3 reads CASRGTAGGYTEAFF. The CDR3 DNA reads as TGTGCCAGTAGGGGGACAGCGGGGGGCTACACTGAAGCTTTCTTT. This rearrangement joins TRBV19 to TRBJ1-1; 7 nucleotides match TRBD1. V lost 6 bases, J lost 3 bases, and 10 bases stayed unmatched. The germline V gene encodes CDR1 LNHDA and CDR2 SQIVND (reference sequence). The CDR3 extends over 15 amino acids.

V gene TRBV5-1 combines with J gene TRBJ1-5, with 8 bases matching TRBD1. The length of the CDR3 is 15 residues. Unmatched junction bases numbered 5, after V lost 5 bases and J lost 1 base. The germline V gene has CDR1 SGHRS and CDR2 YFSETQ. CDR3 DNA: TGCGCCAGCAGTATGCAGGGGGCAAGCAATCAGCCCCAGCATTTT. Translated, it gives CASSMQGASNQPQHF. Supplemented by reference TRBV5-1 and TRBJ1-5, the full variable domain reads KAGVTQTPRYLIKTRGQQVTLSCSPISGHRSVSWYQQTPGQGLQFLFEYFSETQRNKGNFPGRFSGRQFSNSRSEMNVSTLELGDSALYLCASSMQGASNQPQHFGDGTRLSIL.

The chain is built from TRBV5-4 and TRBJ1-1; TRBD1 aligns across 7 bases. Germline V CDR1 and CDR2: SGHNT, YYREEE (reference sequence). CDR3 length: 15 residues. The J segment lost 1 base and the V segment lost 1 base, leaving 4 bases of the junction unmatched. The CDR3 sequence is CASSLSRQGNTEAFF. Here the CDR3 DNA reads TGTGCCAGCAGCTTGTCCCGACAGGGGAACACTGAAGCTTTCTTT.

V usage is TRBV27 and J usage is TRBJ1-5; no clear D gene. The CDR3 consists of 14 residues. Germline V gives CDR1 MNHEY, CDR2 SMNVEV (reference sequence). V was cut by 4 bases and J by 3 bases, with 10 bases left in between. The CDR3 is CASSSLGSNQPQHF. The CDR3 DNA follows: TGTGCCAGCAGTTCCTTGGGCTCCAATCAGCCCCAGCATTTT.

This chain connects TRBV5-6 to TRBJ2-2; weak D call: TRBD1 (6 bases). Trimming cost V 2 bases and J 0 bases, with 11 bases left between them. CDR1 is SGHDT, CDR2 YYEEEE, per germline. The CDR3 loop spans 16 amino acids. The CDR3 spells CASSLTGISNTGELFF. The DNA of the CDR3 is TGTGCCAGCAGCTTAACAGGGATTTCGAACACCGGGGAGCTGTTTTTT.

V gene TRBV29-1 combines with J gene TRBJ2-2; 7 bases agree with TRBD1. CDR3 size: 14 residues. V dropped 4 bases and J dropped 3; count of bases not matched to a gene: 5. Per the germline V gene, CDR1 is SQVTM and CDR2 is ANQGSEA. The CDR3 sequence: CSVAPGQDTGELFF. CDR3 DNA sequence: TGCAGCGTTGCCCCTGGACAGGACACCGGGGAGCTGTTTTTT.